The entry that follows covers one TCR beta chain sequence. Data came from immunoSEQ multiplex PCR; TCRdb stores just in-frame clones and leaves some out. The sample holds hundreds of thousands of clones, 90% seen once. This record belongs to a study of blood T cell repertoires in COVID-19. Study-level information: Samples taken during acute and convalescent COVID-19 were collected in the United States, Italy and Spain. PBMCs, B-cell-depleted T cells, or T cells were the source of the cDNA or gDNA that made up the material.

This clonotype was obtained from a woman under 30 with acute or convalescent COVID-19. The sample comprised peripheral blood.

The CDR3 DNA reads as TGCAGCGCTAGGCTAGACAGGCAATCGAACACTGAAGCTTTCTTT. Its translation: CSARLDRQSNTEAFF. The rearrangement links TRBV29-1 to TRBJ1-1, with TRBD1 as a possible D gene (6 bases). V was clipped by 7 bases and J by 1 base, with 19 bases between them. CDR3 length: 15 amino acids. The germline CDR1 and CDR2 sequences are SQVTM and ANQGSEA.